The present entry profiles one TCR beta chain with its context. Other DNA sequences from this sample encode an identical CDR3 as well. Specified time point: peripheral blood 6 weeks after treatment start. The data derive from a study of PD-L1 blockade in urothelial cancer. Method: immunoSEQ multiplex PCR; TCRdb's copy keeps in-frame clones and lacks some. The sample includes 90,000 to 130,000 clones, around 93% of them seen just once. Source: PBMCs, taken around atezolizumab (anti-PD-L1) treatment. The source is a man aged 55 to 70 with urothelial cancer.

The CDR3 DNA reads TGCGCCAGCAGCTCAGGGACAGGGGAAGACTATGGCTACACCTTC. Translating gives CASSSGTGEDYGYTF. The chain is built from TRBV5-1 and TRBJ1-2; 10 positions agree with TRBD1. Per the germline V gene, CDR1 is SGHRS and CDR2 is YFSETQ. Unmatched junction bases numbered 5, after V lost 3 bases and J lost 3 bases. The CDR3 length is 15 residues.